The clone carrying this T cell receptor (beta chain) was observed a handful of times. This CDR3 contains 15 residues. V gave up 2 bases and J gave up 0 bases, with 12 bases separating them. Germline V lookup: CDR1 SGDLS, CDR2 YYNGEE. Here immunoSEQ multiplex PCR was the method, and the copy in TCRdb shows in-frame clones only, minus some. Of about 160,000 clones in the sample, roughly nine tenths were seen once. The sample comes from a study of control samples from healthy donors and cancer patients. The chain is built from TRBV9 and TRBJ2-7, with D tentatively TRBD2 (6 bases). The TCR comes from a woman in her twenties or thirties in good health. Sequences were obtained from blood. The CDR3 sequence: CASSVGGASSYEQYF. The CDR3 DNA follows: TGTGCCAGCAGCGTTGGCGGGGCAAGCTCCTACGAGCAGTACTTC.